The entry that follows covers one T cell receptor beta chain sequence. The source of the sample is a study of blood T cells in healthy people across ages. On the study more broadly: About one barcoded beta molecule was captured per two T cells (by template switching).

Primers used in a second PCR of roughly 7 to 11 cycles were a sample-barcoded 5' primer and a J-beta primer mix. TCRdb processed the 5' RACE reads anew with MiXCR; each CDR3 protein has one entry. The table lists 600,000 to 850,000 distinct CDR3 sequences, about 25% of them singletons. Each sample yielded at least 6 million isolated PBMCs. The CDR3 has 13 residues. Germline assignment: CDR1 SGHVS and CDR2 FQNEAQ. The data also belong to a second study, concerning T cells of mothers and their children. From that paper: Per mother, over 8 million TCR beta CDR3 reads were obtained; per child, about 3 million. Nobody spotted any persistent microchimeric T cell clones.

The clonotype was recovered from a boy between 10 and 17 years old in good health. The chain has TRBV7-8 and TRBJ2-5; D may correspond to TRBD1 or TRBD2 (5 bases each). The end of the DNA fits TRBJ2-7 better, so the J call may be wrong. The sample taken for sequencing was blood. The CDR3, as DNA: TGTGCCAGCAGCTTAGGGGACGGACGCGAGCAGTACTTC. It specifies CASSLGDGREQYF.